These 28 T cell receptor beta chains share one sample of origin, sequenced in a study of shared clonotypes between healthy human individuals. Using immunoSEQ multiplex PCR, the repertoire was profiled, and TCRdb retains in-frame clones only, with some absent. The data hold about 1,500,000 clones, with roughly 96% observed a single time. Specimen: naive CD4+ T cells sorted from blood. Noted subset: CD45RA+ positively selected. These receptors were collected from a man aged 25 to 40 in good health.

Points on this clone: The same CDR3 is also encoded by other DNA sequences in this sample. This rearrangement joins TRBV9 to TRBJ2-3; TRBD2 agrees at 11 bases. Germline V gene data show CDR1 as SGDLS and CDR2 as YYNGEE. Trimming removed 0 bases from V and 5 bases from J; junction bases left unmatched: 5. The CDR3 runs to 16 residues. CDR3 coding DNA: TGTGCCAGCAGCGTAGGGCTAGCGGGAGGTCTAGATACGCAGTATTTT. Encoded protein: CASSVGLAGGLDTQYF.

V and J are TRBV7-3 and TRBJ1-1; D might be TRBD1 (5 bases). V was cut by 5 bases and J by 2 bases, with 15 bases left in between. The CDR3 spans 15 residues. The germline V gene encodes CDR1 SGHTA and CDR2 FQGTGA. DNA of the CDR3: TGTGCCAGCAGCCAGTATGGGGCGGTCAACACTGAAGCTTTCTTT. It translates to CASSQYGAVNTEAFF.

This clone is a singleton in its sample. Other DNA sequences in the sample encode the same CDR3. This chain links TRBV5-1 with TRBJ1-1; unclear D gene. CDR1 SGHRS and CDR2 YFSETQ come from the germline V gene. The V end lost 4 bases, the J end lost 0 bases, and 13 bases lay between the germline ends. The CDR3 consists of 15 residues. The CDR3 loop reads CASSPRTGVNTEAFF. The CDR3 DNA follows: TGCGCCAGCAGCCCCCGTACGGGAGTGAACACTGAAGCTTTCTTT.

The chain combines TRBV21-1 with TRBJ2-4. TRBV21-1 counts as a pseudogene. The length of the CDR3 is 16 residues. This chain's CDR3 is CASSRAEKNDKNIQYF. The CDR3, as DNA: TGTGCCAGCAGCCGGGCGGAGAAAAATGACAAAAACATTCAGTACTTC.

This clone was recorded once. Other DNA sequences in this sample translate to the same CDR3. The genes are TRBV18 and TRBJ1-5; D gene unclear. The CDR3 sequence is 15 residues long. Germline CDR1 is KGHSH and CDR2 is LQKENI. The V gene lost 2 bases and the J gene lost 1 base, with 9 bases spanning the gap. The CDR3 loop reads CASSPVAGSNQPQHF. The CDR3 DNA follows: TGTGCCAGCTCACCAGTGGCGGGGAGCAATCAGCCCCAGCATTTT.

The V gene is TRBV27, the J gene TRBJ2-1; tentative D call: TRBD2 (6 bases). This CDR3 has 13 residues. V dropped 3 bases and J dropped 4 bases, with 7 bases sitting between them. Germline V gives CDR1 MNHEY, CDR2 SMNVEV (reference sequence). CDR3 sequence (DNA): TGTGCCAGCAGTTTTGCGGGGTACAATGAGCAGTTCTTC. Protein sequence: CASSFAGYNEQFF.

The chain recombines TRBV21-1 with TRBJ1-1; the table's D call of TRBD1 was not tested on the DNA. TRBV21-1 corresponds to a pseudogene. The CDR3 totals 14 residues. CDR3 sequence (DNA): TGTGCCAGCAGCAAACAACCAGGGAACACTGAAGCTTTCTTT. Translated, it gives CASSKQPGNTEAFF.

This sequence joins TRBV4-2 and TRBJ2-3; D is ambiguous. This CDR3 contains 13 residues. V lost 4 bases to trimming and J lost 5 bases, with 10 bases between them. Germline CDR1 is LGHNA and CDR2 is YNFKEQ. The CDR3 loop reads CASSLLNGDTQYF. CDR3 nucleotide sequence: TGTGCCAGCAGCCTCCTGAATGGAGATACGCAGTATTTT.

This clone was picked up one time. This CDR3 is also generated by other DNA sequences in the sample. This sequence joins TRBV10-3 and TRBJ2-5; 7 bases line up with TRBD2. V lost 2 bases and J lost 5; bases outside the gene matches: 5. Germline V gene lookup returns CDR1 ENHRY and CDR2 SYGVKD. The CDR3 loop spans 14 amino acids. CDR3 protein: CAISEAGAVETQYF. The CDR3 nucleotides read TGTGCCATCAGTGAGGCGGGAGCGGTGGAGACCCAGTACTTC.

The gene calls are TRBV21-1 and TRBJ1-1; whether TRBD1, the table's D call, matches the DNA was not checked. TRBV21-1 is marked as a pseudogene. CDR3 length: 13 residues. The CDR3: CASSNRVVIEAFF. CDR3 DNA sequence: TGTGCCAGCAGCAACAGGGTGGTGATTGAAGCTTTCTTT.

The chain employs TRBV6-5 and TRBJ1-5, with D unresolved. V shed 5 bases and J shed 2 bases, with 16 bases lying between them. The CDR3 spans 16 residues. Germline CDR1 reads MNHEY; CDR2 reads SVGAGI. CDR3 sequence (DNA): TGTGCCAGCAGTAACTTTGGGAGGAGGGGCAATCAGCCCCAGCATTTT. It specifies CASSNFGRRGNQPQHF.

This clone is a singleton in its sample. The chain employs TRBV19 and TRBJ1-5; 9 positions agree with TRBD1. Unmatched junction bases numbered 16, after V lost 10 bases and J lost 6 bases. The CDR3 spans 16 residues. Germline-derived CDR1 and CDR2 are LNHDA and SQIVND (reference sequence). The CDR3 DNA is TGTGCCAAGCCTTGCCCGGGACAGGGACCTGGTCAGCCCCAGCATTTT. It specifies CAKPCPGQGPGQPQHF. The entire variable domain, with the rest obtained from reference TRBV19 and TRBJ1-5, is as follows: DGGITQSPKYLFRKEGQNVTLSCEQNLNHDAMYWYRQDPGQGLRLIYYSQIVNDFQKGDIAEGYSVSREKKESFPLTVTSAQKNPTAFYLCAKPCPGQGPGQPQHFGDGTRLSIL.

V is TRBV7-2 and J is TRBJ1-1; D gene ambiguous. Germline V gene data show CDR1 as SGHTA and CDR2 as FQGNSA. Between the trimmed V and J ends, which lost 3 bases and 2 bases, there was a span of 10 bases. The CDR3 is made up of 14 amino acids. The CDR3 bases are TGTGCCAGCAGCTTCCCCCTACTCAACACTGAAGCTTTCTTT. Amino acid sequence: CASSFPLLNTEAFF.

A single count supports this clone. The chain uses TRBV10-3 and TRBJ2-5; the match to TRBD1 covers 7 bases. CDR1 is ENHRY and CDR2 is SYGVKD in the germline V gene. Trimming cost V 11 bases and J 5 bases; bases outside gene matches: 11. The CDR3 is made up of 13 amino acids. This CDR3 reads CAAHGQAEETQYF. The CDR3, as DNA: TGTGCCGCCCATGGACAGGCGGAGGAGACCCAGTACTTC.

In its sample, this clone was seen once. CDR3 amino acids: CASVGTNQETQYF. CDR3 sequence (DNA): TGCGCCAGCGTAGGGACAAACCAAGAGACCCAGTACTTC. The V call is TRBV5-1, the J call TRBJ2-5, with TRBD1 as a possible D gene (6 bases). CDR1 and CDR2 (germline): SGHRS, YFSETQ. The V gene lost 7 bases and the J gene lost 0 bases, with 10 bases spanning the gap. The CDR3 contains 13 residues.

Here the CDR3 DNA reads TGTGCCAGCATTTTTTACGGCGGGGGGGACAATGAGCAGTTCTTC. This gives the protein CASIFYGGGDNEQFF. V and J are TRBV28 and TRBJ2-1, with 9 bases identical to TRBD2. The CDR3 extends over 15 amino acids. The V segment lost 7 bases and the J segment 5 bases; nucleotides outside the gene matches: 9. Germline loops: CDR1 MDHEN, CDR2 SYDVKM.

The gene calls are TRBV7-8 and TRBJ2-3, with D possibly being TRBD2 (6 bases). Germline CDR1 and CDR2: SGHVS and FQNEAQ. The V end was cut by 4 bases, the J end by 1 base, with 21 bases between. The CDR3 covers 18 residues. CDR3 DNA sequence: TGTGCCAGCAGCTACGGCCTGGACGAGGCGGGACGCACAGATACGCAGTATTTT. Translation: CASSYGLDEAGRTDTQYF.

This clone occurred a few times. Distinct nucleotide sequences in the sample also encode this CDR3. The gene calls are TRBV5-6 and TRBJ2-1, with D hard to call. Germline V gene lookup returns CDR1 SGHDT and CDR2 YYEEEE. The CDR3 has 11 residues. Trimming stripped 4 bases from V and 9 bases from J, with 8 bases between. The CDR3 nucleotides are TGTGCCAGCAGCCTGGGTCCTGAGCAGTTCTTC. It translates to CASSLGPEQFF.

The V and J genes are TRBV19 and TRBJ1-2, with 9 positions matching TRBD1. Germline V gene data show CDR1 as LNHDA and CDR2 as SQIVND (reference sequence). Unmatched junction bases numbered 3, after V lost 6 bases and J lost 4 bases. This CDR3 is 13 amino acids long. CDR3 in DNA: TGTGCCAGTAGGGGGGACAGGGTCTATGGCTACACCTTC. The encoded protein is CASRGDRVYGYTF. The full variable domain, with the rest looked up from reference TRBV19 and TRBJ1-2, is DGGITQSPKYLFRKEGQNVTLSCEQNLNHDAMYWYRQDPGQGLRLIYYSQIVNDFQKGDIAEGYSVSREKKESFPLTVTSAQKNPTAFYLCASRGDRVYGYTFGSGTRLTVV.

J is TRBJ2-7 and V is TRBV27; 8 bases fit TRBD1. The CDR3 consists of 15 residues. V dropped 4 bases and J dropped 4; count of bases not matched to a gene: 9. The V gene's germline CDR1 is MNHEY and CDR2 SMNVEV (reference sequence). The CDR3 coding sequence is TGTGCCAGCAGTTCAGGACAGGGTTTAGGGTACGAGCAGTACTTC. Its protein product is CASSSGQGLGYEQYF.

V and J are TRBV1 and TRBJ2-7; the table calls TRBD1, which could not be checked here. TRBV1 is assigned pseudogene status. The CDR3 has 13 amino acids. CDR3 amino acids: CTSSHAGFHEQYF. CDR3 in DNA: TGCACCAGCAGCCACGCAGGGTTCCACGAGCAGTACTTC.

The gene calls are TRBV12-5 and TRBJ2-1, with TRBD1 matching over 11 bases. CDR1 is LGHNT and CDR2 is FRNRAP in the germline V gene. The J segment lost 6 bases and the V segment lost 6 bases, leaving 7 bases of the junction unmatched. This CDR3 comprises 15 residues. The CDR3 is CASGAIGTGGNEQFF. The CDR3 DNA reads TGTGCTAGTGGCGCCATAGGGACAGGGGGCAATGAGCAGTTCTTC.

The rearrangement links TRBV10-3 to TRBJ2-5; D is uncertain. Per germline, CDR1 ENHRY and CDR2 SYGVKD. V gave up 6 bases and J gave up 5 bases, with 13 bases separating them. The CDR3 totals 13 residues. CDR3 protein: CAIRFNNGETQYF. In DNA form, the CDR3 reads TGTGCCATCAGGTTTAACAACGGGGAGACCCAGTACTTC.

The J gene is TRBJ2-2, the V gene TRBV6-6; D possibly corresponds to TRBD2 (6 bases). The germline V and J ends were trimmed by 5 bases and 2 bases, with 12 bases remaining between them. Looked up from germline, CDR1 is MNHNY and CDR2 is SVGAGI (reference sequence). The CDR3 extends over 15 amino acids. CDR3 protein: CASSLRDPNTGELFF. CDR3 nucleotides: TGTGCCAGCAGTCTGCGGGACCCAAACACCGGGGAGCTGTTTTTT.

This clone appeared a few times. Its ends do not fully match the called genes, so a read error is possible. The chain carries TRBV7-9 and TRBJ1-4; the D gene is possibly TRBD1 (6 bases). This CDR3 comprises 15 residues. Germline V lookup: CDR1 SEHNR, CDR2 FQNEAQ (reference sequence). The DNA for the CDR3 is TGTGCCAGCAGCGCAGGGGCAGGCTCTAAAGAAAAACTGTTTTTT. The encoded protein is CASSAGAGSKEKLFF.

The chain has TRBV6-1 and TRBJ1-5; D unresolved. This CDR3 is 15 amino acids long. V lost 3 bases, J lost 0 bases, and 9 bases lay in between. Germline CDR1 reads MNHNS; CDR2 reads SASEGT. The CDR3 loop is CASSDSGYSNQPQHF. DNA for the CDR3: TGTGCCAGCAGTGACTCGGGGTATAGCAATCAGCCCCAGCATTTT.

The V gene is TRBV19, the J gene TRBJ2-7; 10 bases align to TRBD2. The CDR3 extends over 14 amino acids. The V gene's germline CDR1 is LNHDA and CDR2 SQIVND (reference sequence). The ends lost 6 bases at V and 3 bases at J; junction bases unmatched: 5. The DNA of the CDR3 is TGTGCCAGTAGGCGACTAGCGGGCCACTACGAGCAGTACTTC. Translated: CASRRLAGHYEQYF.

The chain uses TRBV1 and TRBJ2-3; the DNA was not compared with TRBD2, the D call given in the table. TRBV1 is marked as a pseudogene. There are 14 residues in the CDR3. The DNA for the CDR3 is TGCACCAGCACCTCGGGGGGGTGTTCAGATACGCAGTATTTT. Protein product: CTSTSGGCSDTQYF.